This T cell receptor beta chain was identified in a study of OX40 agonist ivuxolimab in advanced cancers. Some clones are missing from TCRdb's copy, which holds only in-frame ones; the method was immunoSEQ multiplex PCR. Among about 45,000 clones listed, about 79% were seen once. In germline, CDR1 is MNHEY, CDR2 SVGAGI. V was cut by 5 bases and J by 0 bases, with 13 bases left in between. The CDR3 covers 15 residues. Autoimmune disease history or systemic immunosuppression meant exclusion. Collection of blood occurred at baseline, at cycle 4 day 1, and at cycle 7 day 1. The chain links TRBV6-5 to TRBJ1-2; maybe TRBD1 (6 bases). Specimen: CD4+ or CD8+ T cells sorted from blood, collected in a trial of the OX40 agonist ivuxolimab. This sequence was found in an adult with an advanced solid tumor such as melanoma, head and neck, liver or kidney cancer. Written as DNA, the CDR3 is TGTGCCAGCAGTCAAGGACAGCCTCCTAACTATGGCTACACCTTC. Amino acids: CASSQGQPPNYGYTF.